The T cell receptor (beta chain) described here comes from a study of T cells in Graves' hyperthyroidism and ophthalmopathy. The cohort's ophthalmopathy patients, a group with duration under 3 months, had a Clinical Activity Score of at least 3 and a NOSPECS grade of at least 4. The authors took PBMCs from 10 ml fresh peripheral blood. This clonotype was counted between two and nine times. Antigen: not known. Study-level results: Blood shared most expanded thyroid clonotypes above 0.001.

RNA transcripts yielded amplified TCR beta CDR3 regions. During a first-round RT-PCR of the TCR CDR3, the HTBI primer set was used. MiXCR was run by TCRdb on the multiplex PCR reads, yielding one entry per CDR3 protein. The table shows about 300,000 distinct CDR3 sequences, with approximately 19% occurring only once. V was trimmed by 0 bases and J by 8 bases, leaving 12 bases between them. In germline, CDR1 is SGDLS, CDR2 YYNGEE. This CDR3 contains 14 residues. This clonotype was obtained from a man between 45 and 60 years old with Graves' ophthalmopathy. The sequenced material came from blood. The chain combines TRBV9 with TRBJ2-1, with a possible D match to TRBD1 (6 bases). CDR3 amino acids: CASSVERDTDEQFF. DNA of the CDR3: TGTGCCAGCAGCGTAGAGAGGGACACGGATGAGCAGTTCTTC.